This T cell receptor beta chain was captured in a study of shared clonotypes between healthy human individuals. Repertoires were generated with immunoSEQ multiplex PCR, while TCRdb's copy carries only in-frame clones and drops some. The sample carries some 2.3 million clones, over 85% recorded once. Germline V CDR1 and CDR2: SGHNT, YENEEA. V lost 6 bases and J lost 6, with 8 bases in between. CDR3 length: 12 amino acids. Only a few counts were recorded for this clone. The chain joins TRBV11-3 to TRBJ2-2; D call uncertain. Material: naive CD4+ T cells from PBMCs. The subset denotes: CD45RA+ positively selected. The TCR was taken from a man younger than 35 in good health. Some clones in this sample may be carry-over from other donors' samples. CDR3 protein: CASSRTSGELFF. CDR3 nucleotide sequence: TGTGCCAGCAGTCGCACATCCGGGGAGCTGTTTTTT.